This note documents a single TCR beta chain sequence. The data derive from a study of response to subunit inactivated influenza vaccine. Germline V CDR1 and CDR2: MNHEY, SVGAGI. V shed 0 bases and J shed 0 bases, with 8 bases lying between them. This CDR3 spans 15 amino acids. TCRdb re-derived calls from the RT-PCR reads in MiXCR, one entry per CDR3 protein. This table holds about 190,000 distinct CDR3 sequences, roughly 14% found once. The material sequenced was CD8+ T cells sorted from PBMCs, taken roughly 5 days after vaccination. This chain uses TRBV6-5 with TRBJ1-2, with D uncertain. This receptor was taken from a man aged 50-59 years who received an inactivated influenza vaccine. The CDR3 protein is CASSYSIPSNYGYTF. The CDR3 nucleotides are TGTGCCAGCAGTTACTCGATTCCGTCTAACTATGGCTACACCTTC.